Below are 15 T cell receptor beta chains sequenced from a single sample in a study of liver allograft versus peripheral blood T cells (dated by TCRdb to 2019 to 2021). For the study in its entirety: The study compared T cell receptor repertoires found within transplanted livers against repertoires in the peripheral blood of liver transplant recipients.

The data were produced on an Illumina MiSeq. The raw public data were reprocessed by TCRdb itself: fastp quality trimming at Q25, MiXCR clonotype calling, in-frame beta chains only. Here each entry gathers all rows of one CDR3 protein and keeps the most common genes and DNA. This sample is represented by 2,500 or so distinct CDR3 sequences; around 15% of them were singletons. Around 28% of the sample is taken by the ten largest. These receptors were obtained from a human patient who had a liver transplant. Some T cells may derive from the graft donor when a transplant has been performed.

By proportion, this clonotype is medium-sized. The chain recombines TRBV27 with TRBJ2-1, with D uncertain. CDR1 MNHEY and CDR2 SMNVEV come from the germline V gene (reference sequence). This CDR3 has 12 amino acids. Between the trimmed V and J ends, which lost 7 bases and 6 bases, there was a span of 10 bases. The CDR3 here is CASTRNGNEQFF. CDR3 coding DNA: TGTGCCAGCACCAGGAACGGCAATGAGCAGTTCTTC.

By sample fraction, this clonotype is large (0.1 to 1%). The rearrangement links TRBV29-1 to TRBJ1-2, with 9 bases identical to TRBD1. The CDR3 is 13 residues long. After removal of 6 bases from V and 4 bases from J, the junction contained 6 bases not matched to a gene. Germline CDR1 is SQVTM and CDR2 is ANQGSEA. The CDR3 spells CSVPRTGAYGYTF. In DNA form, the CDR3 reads TGCAGCGTCCCCCGGACAGGGGCCTATGGCTACACCTTC.

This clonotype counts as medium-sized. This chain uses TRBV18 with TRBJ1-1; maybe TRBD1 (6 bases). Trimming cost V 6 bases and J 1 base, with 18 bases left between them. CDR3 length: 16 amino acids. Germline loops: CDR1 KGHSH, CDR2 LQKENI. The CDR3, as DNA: TGTGCCAGCTCTCTGTACAGGGTAGGGGCGAACACTGAAGCTTTCTTT. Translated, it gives CASSLYRVGANTEAFF.

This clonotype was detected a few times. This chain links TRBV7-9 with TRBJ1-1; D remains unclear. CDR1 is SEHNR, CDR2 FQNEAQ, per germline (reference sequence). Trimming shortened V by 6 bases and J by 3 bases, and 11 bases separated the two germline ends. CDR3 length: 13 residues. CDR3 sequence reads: CASSPVLDTEAFF. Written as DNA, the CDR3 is TGTGCCAGCAGTCCTGTGTTGGACACTGAAGCTTTCTTT.

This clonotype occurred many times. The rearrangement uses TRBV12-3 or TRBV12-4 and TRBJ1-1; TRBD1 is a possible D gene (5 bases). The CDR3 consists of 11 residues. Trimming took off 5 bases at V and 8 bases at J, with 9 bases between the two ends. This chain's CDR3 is CASSDSPEAFF. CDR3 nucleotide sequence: TGTGCCAGCAGTGACAGTCCCGAAGCTTTCTTT.

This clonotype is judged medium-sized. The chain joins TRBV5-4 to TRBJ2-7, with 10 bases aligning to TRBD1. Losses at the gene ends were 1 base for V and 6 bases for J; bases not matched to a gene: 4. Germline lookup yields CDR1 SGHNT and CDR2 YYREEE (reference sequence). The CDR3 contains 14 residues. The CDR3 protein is CASSLPGQGSEQYF. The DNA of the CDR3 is TGTGCCAGCAGCTTGCCGGGACAGGGGAGCGAGCAGTACTTC.

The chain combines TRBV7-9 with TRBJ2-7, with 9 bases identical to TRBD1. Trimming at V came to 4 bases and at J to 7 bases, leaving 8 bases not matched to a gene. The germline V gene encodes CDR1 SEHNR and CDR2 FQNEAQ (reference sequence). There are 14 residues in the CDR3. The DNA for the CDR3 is TGTGCCAGCAGCTCGCCACAGGGGGCGCGGGAGCAGTACTTC. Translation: CASSSPQGAREQYF.

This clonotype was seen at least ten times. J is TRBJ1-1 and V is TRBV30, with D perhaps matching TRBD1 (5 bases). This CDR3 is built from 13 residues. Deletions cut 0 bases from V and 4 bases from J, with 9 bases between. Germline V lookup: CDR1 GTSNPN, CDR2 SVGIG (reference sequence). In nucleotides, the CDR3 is TGTGCCTGGAGTGTAGGGGACTCCACTGAAGCTTTCTTT. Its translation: CAWSVGDSTEAFF. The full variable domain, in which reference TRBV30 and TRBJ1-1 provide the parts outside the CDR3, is SQTIHQWPATLVQPVGSPLSLECTVEGTSNPNLYWYRQAAGRGLQLLFYSVGIGQISSEVPQNLSASRPQDRQFILSSKKLLLSDSGFYLCAWSVGDSTEAFFGQGTRLTVV.

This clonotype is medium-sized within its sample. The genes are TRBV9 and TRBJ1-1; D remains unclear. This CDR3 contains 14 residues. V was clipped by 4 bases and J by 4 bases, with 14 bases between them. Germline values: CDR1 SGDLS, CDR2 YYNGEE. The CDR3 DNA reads TGTGCCAGCAGCCCTCGTTCGAGGGTCACTGAAGCTTTCTTT. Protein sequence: CASSPRSRVTEAFF.

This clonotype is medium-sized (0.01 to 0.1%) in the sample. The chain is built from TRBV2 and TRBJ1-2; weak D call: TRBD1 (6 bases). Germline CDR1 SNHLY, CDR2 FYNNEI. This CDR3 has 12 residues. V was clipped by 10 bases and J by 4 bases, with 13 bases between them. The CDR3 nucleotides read TGTGCCACGCAGGGGCTCATCTATGGCTACACCTTC. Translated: CATQGLIYGYTF.

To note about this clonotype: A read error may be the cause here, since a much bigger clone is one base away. The CDR3 loop reads CSSSLGAGASTGELFF. In nucleotides, the CDR3 is TGTTCCAGCAGTTTAGGGGCGGGGGCGAGCACCGGGGAGCTGTTTTTT. This chain uses TRBV12-3 or TRBV12-4 with TRBJ2-2; a possible D gene is TRBD2 (7 bases). The CDR3 consists of 16 residues.

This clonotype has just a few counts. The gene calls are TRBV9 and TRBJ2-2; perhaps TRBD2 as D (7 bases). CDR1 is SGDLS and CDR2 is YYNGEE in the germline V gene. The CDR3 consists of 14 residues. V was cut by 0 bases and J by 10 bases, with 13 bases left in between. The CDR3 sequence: CASSVEGGREELFF. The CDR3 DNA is TGTGCCAGCAGCGTAGAGGGGGGGCGAGAGGAGCTGTTTTTT.

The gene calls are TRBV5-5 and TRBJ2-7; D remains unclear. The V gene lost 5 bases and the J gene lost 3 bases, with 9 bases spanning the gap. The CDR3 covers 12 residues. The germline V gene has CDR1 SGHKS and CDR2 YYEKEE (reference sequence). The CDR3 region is CASSQTYYEQYF. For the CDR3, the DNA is TGTGCCAGCAGTCAAACCTACTACGAGCAGTACTTC.

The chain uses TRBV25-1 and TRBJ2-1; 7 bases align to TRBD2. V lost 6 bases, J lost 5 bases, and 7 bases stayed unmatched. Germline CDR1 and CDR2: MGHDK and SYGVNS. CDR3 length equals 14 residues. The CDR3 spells CASRGGGKNNEQFF. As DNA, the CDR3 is TGTGCCAGCAGGGGGGGGGGTAAAAACAATGAGCAGTTCTTC. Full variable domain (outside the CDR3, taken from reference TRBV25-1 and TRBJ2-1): EADIYQTPRYLVIGTGKKITLECSQTMGHDKMYWYQQDPGMELHLIHYSYGVNSTEKGDLSSESTVSRIRTEHFPLTLESARPSHTSQYLCASRGGGKNNEQFFGPGTRLTVL.

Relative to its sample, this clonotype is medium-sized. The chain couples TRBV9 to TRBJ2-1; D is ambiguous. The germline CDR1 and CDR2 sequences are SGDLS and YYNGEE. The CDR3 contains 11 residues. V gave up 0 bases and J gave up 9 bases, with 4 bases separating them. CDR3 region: CASSVGGEQFF. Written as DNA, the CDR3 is TGTGCCAGCAGCGTAGGAGGTGAGCAGTTCTTC. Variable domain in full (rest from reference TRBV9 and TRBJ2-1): DSGVTQTPKHLITATGQRVTLRCSPRSGDLSVYWYQQSLDQGLQFLIQYYNGEERAKGNILERFSAQQFPDLHSELNLSSLELGDSALYFCASSVGGEQFFGPGTRLTVL.